This T cell receptor beta chain was sequenced during a study of vaccination effects on CD4 cells after COVID-19. The wider study: Post-vaccination samples were obtained at early and late time points from a few convalescent patients.

TCRdb's copy holds only in-frame clones and misses some; the assay was immunoSEQ multiplex PCR. The table records 13,000 to 15,000 clones, over 60% of them present only once. Note on this clone: The antigen is undetermined.

Using viral peptide pools, the ViraFEST assay grew out antigen-specific CD4+ T cells prior to sequencing. Scientists isolated CD4+ T cells after an approximately 10-day culture period ended. Infection with SARS-CoV-2 occurred in the person between March and December 2020, and PCR confirmed it. Each participant received a vaccine that was either BNT162b2 or mRNA-1273, given as two doses. Roughly 1.9 million PBMC per well received approximately 10 IU/ml IL-2 and approximately 10 ug/ml peptides in culture. This CDR3 spans 14 amino acids. Germline-derived CDR1 and CDR2 are MNHEY and SMNVEV (reference sequence). V gave up 7 bases and J gave up 0 bases, with 10 bases separating them. General observations from the study: Marked clonal contraction of infection- and vaccine-induced clones was seen late after vaccination. Spike-reactive clones found after vaccination in convalescents were mainly new vaccine-induced clones.

The TCR originated in a human donor who had a prior SARS-CoV-2 infection. The specimen comprised CD4+ T cells from PBMCs cultured with HCoV-NL63 spike peptides, sampled after COVID-19 vaccination. This rearrangement joins TRBV27 to TRBJ2-4, with D tentatively TRBD1 (5 bases). The CDR3 coding sequence is TGTGCCAGCAAGGACATACTAGCCAAAAACATTCAGTACTTC. It yields the protein CASKDILAKNIQYF.